This entry lists 3 T cell receptor beta chains sequenced from one sample in a study of shared clonotypes between healthy human individuals. The data were produced by immunoSEQ multiplex PCR, yet TCRdb's version contains in-frame clones alone and is incomplete. Here the sample spans millions of clones, approximately 94% being singletons. CD45RO-negative, CCR7-positively selected cells formed the naive CD8 fraction, excluding terminally differentiated effector memory CD45RA+ cells. The material sequenced was naive CD8+ T cells sorted from blood. The receptors derive from a man younger than 30 in good health.

For the CDR3, the DNA is TGTGCCAGCTCACCACACAGCTCGATGGGAGCCCCGATCCCCGAGCCCCAAGAGACCCAGTACTTC. Its protein is CASSPHSSMGAPIPEPQETQYF. The chain joins TRBV18 to TRBJ2-5; possible D gene TRBD2, 5 bases. The V end was cut by 1 base, the J end by 1 base, with 31 bases between. CDR3 length equals 22 residues. Germline V gene sequence: CDR1 KGHSH, CDR2 LQKENI.

This chain connects TRBV11-2 to TRBJ2-3; D remains ambiguous. CDR3 length: 12 residues. Per the germline V gene, CDR1 is SGHAT and CDR2 is FQNNGV. Trimming took 5 bases from V and 2 from J, leaving 5 bases between them. The chain's CDR3 is CASSESTDTQYF. Written as DNA, the CDR3 is TGTGCCAGCAGCGAATCCACAGATACGCAGTATTTT.

The chain couples TRBV7-9 to TRBJ2-7; a weak D match, TRBD1 (6 bases). Trimming pared 0 bases from V and 6 bases from J, leaving 15 bases between. Germline values: CDR1 SEHNR, CDR2 FQNEAQ (reference sequence). This CDR3 has 15 residues. The CDR3 bases are TGTGCCAGCAGCTTAGCGGGACAAAACCCGGGCGAGCAGTACTTC. Translating it yields CASSLAGQNPGEQYF.